A selection of T cell receptor beta chains follows, all from one sample in a study of shared clonotypes between healthy human individuals. Assay used: immunoSEQ multiplex PCR; TCRdb lists only in-frame clones, some missing. This table holds over 2 million clones, roughly 95% found once. The sequencing sample was made of naive CD8+ T cells sorted from blood. These receptors were obtained from a man aged 18 to 35 in good health. The CDR3 runs from the conserved cysteine through the conserved F or W. The D gene is left open where the match is weak. Rows may omit the clone size; those that give it use once, few, many or a size class.

v_call,d_call,clone_size,j_call,cdr3_length,cdr3_nt,cdr3_aa
TRBV28,.,.,TRBJ1-6,13,TGTGCCAGCAGTTTTAGACTGTCTTCACCCCTCCACTTT,CASSFRLSSPLHF
TRBV5-5,.,.,TRBJ2-5,15,TGTGCCAGCATCTACCTCGTGGGGGTGGGAGAGACCCAGTACTTC,CASIYLVGVGETQYF
TRBV6-1,TRBD2,.,TRBJ2-1,14,TGTGCCAGCAGTGAATTGCGGGAGGGCCATGAGCAGTTCTTC,CASSELREGHEQFF
TRBV6-5,.,.,TRBJ2-2,14,TGTGCCAGCAGTTACTCAACGAACACCGGGGAGCTGTTTTTT,CASSYSTNTGELFF
TRBV10-2,.,.,TRBJ2-3,14,TGCGCCAGCAGTAGTGACACCCTTTACGATACGCAGTATTTT,CASSSDTLYDTQYF
TRBV7-6,.,.,TRBJ2-1,14,TGTGCCAGCAGCCCAGCACCCAGGGTCGATGAGCAGTTCTTC,CASSPAPRVDEQFF
TRBV29-1,TRBD2,.,TRBJ2-1,11,TGCAGCGTTGACAGGGAGGGTGAGCAGTTCTTC,CSVDREGEQFF
TRBV30,TRBD2,.,TRBJ2-1,17,TGTGCCTGGAGTGTACGAAGTAGCGGGAGCGAATACAATGAGCAGTTCTTC,CAWSVRSSGSEYNEQFF
TRBV27,TRBD1,.,TRBJ2-1,16,TGTGCCAGCAGTTTCCGACAGGGGGAAATCTACAATGAGCAGTTCTTC,CASSFRQGEIYNEQFF
TRBV5-3,.,once,TRBJ2-7,14,TGTGCCAGAAAGGGGACAGCGGGATACTACGAGCAGTACTTC,CARKGTAGYYEQYF
TRBV5-1,.,.,TRBJ2-3,18,TGCGCCAGCAGCTTGGGGGCCCTCGCGGGGCTCATCACAGATACGCAGTATTTT,CASSLGALAGLITDTQYF
TRBV15,.,.,TRBJ1-1,13,TGTGCCACCAGCAGGGAGGGGGGGCCTGAAGCTTTCTTT,CATSREGGPEAFF
TRBV13,TRBD2,.,TRBJ2-7,15,TGTGCCAGCAGCTTAGCGGGGGAGGGAAACTACGAGCAGTACTTC,CASSLAGEGNYEQYF
TRBV7-9,.,.,TRBJ2-7,14,TGTGCCAGCAGCTTAGTTCAGGGACCCACCGAGCAGTACTTC,CASSLVQGPTEQYF
TRBV5-6,TRBD1,.,TRBJ2-7,14,TGTGCCAGCAGCGTGGGGGACAGCCCCACCGAGCAGTACTTC,CASSVGDSPTEQYF
TRBV19,.,few,TRBJ1-1,11,TGTGCCAGTAGGCGGGGTGGTGAAGCTTTCTTT,CASRRGGEAFF
TRBV30,.,.,TRBJ1-2,10,TGTGCCTGCCTCGAATTTGGCTACACCTTC,CACLEFGYTF
TRBV7-9,TRBD1,.,TRBJ2-5,14,TGTGCCAGCAGTTTAGAGGGACAGCAAGAGACCCAGTACTTC,CASSLEGQQETQYF
TRBV29-1,TRBD1,.,TRBJ1-6,21,TGCAGCGTTGAAGATCGTTCAGTTTTAGTCGGACAGGACCGATATAATTCACCCCTCCACTTT,CSVEDRSVLVGQDRYNSPLHF
TRBV4-1,TRBD1,once,TRBJ2-7,14,TGCGCCAGCAGCCAACGGGACAGGTCCTACGAGCAGTACTTC,CASSQRDRSYEQYF
TRBV28,.,.,TRBJ2-1,16,TGTGCCAGCACCGTTAGAGGGGGGGGCCTTTACAATGAGCAGTTCTTC,CASTVRGGGLYNEQFF
TRBV11-2,TRBD1,once,TRBJ2-1,17,TGTGCCAGCAGCTTTCACGGGGGTACAGGGGGATACAATGAGCAGTTCTTC,CASSFHGGTGGYNEQFF
TRBV28,.,few,TRBJ2-5,13,TGTGCCAGCAGTTTGAGGGGCGGTGAGACCCAGTACTTC,CASSLRGGETQYF
TRBV29-1,TRBD1,.,TRBJ1-2,15,TGCAGCGTTGAAGATCAAGAGACAGGGGCCTATGGCTACACCTTC,CSVEDQETGAYGYTF
TRBV30,.,once,TRBJ2-1,14,TGTGCCGGACTGACACTTTTCTCCTACAATGAGCAGTTCTTC,CAGLTLFSYNEQFF
TRBV5-4,.,.,TRBJ1-2,13,TGTGCCAGCAGCTTGGACAGCGGGGACATCCGCCGTTTC,CASSLDSGDIRRF
TRBV2,.,.,TRBJ1-1,10,TGTGCCAGCAGGGGTAACGAAGCTTTCTTT,CASRGNEAFF
TRBV27,.,.,TRBJ2-7,12,TGTGCCAGCAGTTCGGCAGGGTACGAGCAGTACTTC,CASSSAGYEQYF
TRBV27,.,.,TRBJ1-1,13,TGTGCCAGCAGTTTAACGAAGGCCACTGAAGCTTTCTTT,CASSLTKATEAFF
TRBV9,TRBD2,.,TRBJ2-1,17,TGTGCCAGCAGCCCAAGACTAGCGGGAGGACTCTACAATGAGCAGTTCTTC,CASSPRLAGGLYNEQFF
TRBV25-1,.,.,TRBJ1-4,16,TGTGCCAGCAGTGAGTGGGGGGCCGCACTTAATGAAAAACTGTTTTTT,CASSEWGAALNEKLFF
TRBV30,TRBD1,.,TRBJ1-2,14,TGTGCCTGGGGATCGGGACAGTATTTCTATGGCTACACCTTC,CAWGSGQYFYGYTF
TRBV21-1,.,once,TRBJ2-5,14,TGTGCCAGCAGCAAGGATAGCGGGAGAGGGACCCAGTACTTC,CASSKDSGRGTQYF
TRBV30,.,.,TRBJ1-5,11,TGTGCCTGGAGCGACGGGGAGCCCCAGCATTTT,CAWSDGEPQHF
TRBV11-3,TRBD1,.,TRBJ1-1,13,TGTGCCAGCAGCCCCAGGGGGGACGCTGAAGCTTTCTTT,CASSPRGDAEAFF
TRBV28,TRBD1,once,TRBJ2-1,14,TGTGCCAGCCTACCGGGACAGGGGGACAATGAGCAGTTCTTC,CASLPGQGDNEQFF
TRBV27,TRBD1,.,TRBJ2-7,14,TGTGCCAGCAGTTTGGGGGACAGCTCCTACGAGCAGTACTTC,CASSLGDSSYEQYF
TRBV2,.,.,TRBJ1-5,15,TGTGCCAGCAGTGACAGCTTTTATAGCAATCAGCCCCAGCATTTT,CASSDSFYSNQPQHF
TRBV29-1,.,.,TRBJ2-6,16,TGCAGCGTTGTGGGGGGGCTTGGCTCTGGGGCCAACGTCCTGACTTTC,CSVVGGLGSGANVLTF
TRBV13,.,.,TRBJ1-1,16,TGTGCCAGCAGCTTAGCCAGACCCGGACAGAACACTGAAGCTTTCTTT,CASSLARPGQNTEAFF
TRBV9,.,.,TRBJ1-1,14,TGTGCCAGCAGCGTAGAGGGGAGTATCACTGAAGCTTTCTTT,CASSVEGSITEAFF
TRBV28,.,.,TRBJ2-7,13,TGTGCCAGCAGTTTAACAGAGGCCTACGAGCAGTACTTC,CASSLTEAYEQYF
TRBV2,.,.,TRBJ2-7,13,TGTGCCAGCAGTGTATATAGATTTTACGAGCAGTACTTC,CASSVYRFYEQYF